This record covers a single T cell receptor beta chain. Its target antigen remains unknown. The input lacks base qualities; no much larger clone sits a single base away. In total, approximately 690 healthy bone marrow donors made up the cohort. Cohort members were all nominally healthy when sampled, although unrecorded immune exposures were likely present. The donor was CMV seropositive and was included in the group of 300 or so seropositive cohort members. A peripheral blood sample was provided by each donor, and peripheral blood mononuclear cells were used for TCR beta sequencing. The Qiagen DNeasy Blood Extraction Kit was used to extract genomic DNA from the blood cell samples. This sample is part of a study of cytomegalovirus exposure and HLA in healthy donors (TCRdb year 2017). A note on the overall study: An earlier analysis of 587 of the donors reported approximately 300 Gb of sequence data and 90 million to 120 million unique TCR beta sequences obtained from around 190 million T cells. An early release covering roughly 600 HLA-typed donors comprised approximately 300 gigabases of sequencing data and roughly 85 million unique TCR sequences. Among the roughly 370 genotyped donors, approximately 76% belonged to the genetic ancestry cluster associated with self-reported Caucasian donors. The study was designed to test whether signatures of past pathogen exposure could be identified by cataloging public T cell receptors. Using immunosequencing, the study profiled T cell repertoires from 640 or so subjects and related those repertoires to cytomegalovirus serostatus. Along with the approximately 700-subject first cohort, a separate validation cohort of around 120 different subjects was used. High-throughput TCR immunosequencing, statistical association of individual TCRs with disease status, and machine learning were combined to predict cytomegalovirus infection status. In a later analysis, previously published TCR beta repertoires from about 670 donors were re-analyzed and high-resolution HLA genotyping was added so that TCR occurrence patterns could be studied. The later analysis used no new phenotypic data to find candidate immune exposures, relying instead on TCR beta sequences and their occurrence across donors. To decide whether each TCR beta V gene segment behaved as functional or pseudogenic, an earlier analysis of approximately 590 of the donors relied on high-throughput TCR beta sequencing. Alongside the repertoire data, information on donor age, sex, ethnicity and CMV serostatus was compiled. A later genetic analysis used genome-wide SNP genotypes for about three fifths of the 666 donors, treating that subset as a discovery cohort. All discovery cohort repertoires had been generated using a single sequencing platform. HLA typing covered class I and class II loci at four-digit resolution. Typing coverage varied by locus: roughly 629-640 donors for A, B, C, DRB1 and DQB1; around 560 for DQA1; about 570 for DPA1; under 490 for DPB1. Five DR-DQ haplotypes were handled as single units for association and clustering because linkage in the cohort was strong. Among 350 to 400 genotyped donors of the cohort, an average of about 240,000 unique TCR beta nucleotide sequences were sequenced per donor, around 20% of them non-productive.

V and J are truncated by 2 bases and 2 bases respectively, leaving an intervening sequence of 14 bases. In the germline V gene, CDR1 corresponds to SGHNT and CDR2 to YENEEA. Counted from cysteine to phenylalanine, this CDR3 has 16 amino acids. Left in the record is the CDR3 DNA by itself, 48 bases read in frame from the first base. Overall study results and their limits: The classifier was reported to diagnose cytomegalovirus status with high specificity and sensitivity in both the original and validation cohorts. In a later analysis, HLA-associated TCR beta chains were found to be more clonally expanded and to have lower generation probabilities than equally common non-associated chains. Compared with the roughly 700-donor mean, donors in an Asian-associated ancestry cluster had fewer N-insertions in productive TCRs, according to a later genetic analysis. An association between a missense DCLRE1C variant and V-gene and J-gene trimming of TCR beta chains was found in a later genetic analysis and replicated in an independent cohort. Presence/absence analyses assumed roughly uniform sequencing depth across donors, an assumption that may not hold. The sequencing pipeline was judged likely to have produced a cluster of highly shared sequence variants as a technical artifact. Several of the top co-occurrence clusters appeared to be linked to parvovirus B19, influenza, CMV and Epstein-Barr virus, according to a later analysis. The 87-base-pair reads could not distinguish some IMGT-functional V segments, including TRBV6-2 and TRBV6-3, so those segments were excluded. Assigning TCR associations to individual alleles was difficult when HLA alleles, especially DR and DQ, strongly co-occurred. Most CMV-associated TCR beta chains appeared to be HLA-restricted in a later analysis, and the HLA associations seemed to be driven largely by CMV exposure. In a later analysis, around 17,000 TCR beta sequences were associated with specific HLA alleles at a false discovery rate of 0.05. In a later analysis, the rate of TCR association differed among HLA loci, with DRB1 alleles having the most associated TCRs and HLA-C alleles having the fewest. A total of 150 or so TCR beta chains were listed by the study as associated with cytomegalovirus. In vitro tests confirmed that three of the cytomegalovirus-associated TCR beta chains recognize cytomegalovirus antigens. CMV serostatus was the only immune exposure information available for the cohort. A further reported finding was that TCR beta sequences accurately predicted the HLA-A and HLA-B alleles for most subjects in the first cohort. Correlated functional status among segregating V segments might reflect linkage disequilibrium, but an unknown experimental factor could not be ruled out. While some public TCRs were present in many individuals, most TCR sequences turned up only very rarely across donors. In an earlier analysis of 500 to 650 of the donors, most TCR beta V segments appeared in productive rearrangements about 87% or about 30% of the time, broadly matching IMGT annotations. The cohort was sequenced for TCR beta chains only, and without alpha or paired-chain data the features that could be detected were limited. According to the authors, the approach could potentially be generalized to other disease states and immunological phenotypes. Because some donors lacked HLA typing at each locus, the association tests relied only on the typed subset. Because counts were too low, about 18 rarely observed V segments, including chromosome 9 orphons, were excluded from the earlier analysis of several hundred of the donors.

Library preparation employed the immunoSEQ multiplex PCR assay. For the multiplex PCR, a mixture combining 60 forward primers for TCR Vbeta segments and 13 reverse primers for TCR Jbeta segments was used. Amplification of the CDR3 region of rearranged TCR beta genes was performed with a multiplex PCR assay on genomic DNA. The amplified TCR beta libraries were sequenced on the Illumina HiSeq System as 87-base-pair reads. In the paper's pipeline: A later analysis counted some 80 million unique TCR beta chains across the 550 to 700 repertoires, and approximately 11 million of these chains were shared by at least two donors. Raw reads were error-corrected and collapsed into unique sequences by a nearest-neighbor algorithm in which closely related sequences were merged to remove PCR and sequencing errors. Alignment of CDR3 sequences to IMGT reference sequences was used to assign V, D and J gene segments. For a sequence to be retained, at least a six-nucleotide match to both a V gene segment and a J gene segment was required. Rearrangements were called productive when the CDR3 lacked stop codons and stayed in frame with V and J; all others were non-productive. CDR3 was defined according to IMGT convention as the region running from the second conserved V-encoded cysteine to the conserved J-encoded phenylalanine. The earlier analysis of a few hundred of the donors excluded sequences that lacked an unambiguous match to a single V gene segment. In an earlier analysis of a few hundred of the donors, V segments were called functional above 56.7% productive rearrangements and were called segregating when the between-donor standard deviation exceeded 5%. To diagnose cytomegalovirus status from the catalog of TCR beta chain sequences, a statistical classification framework was built. A later analysis assigned V and J genes by comparing TCR nucleotide sequences with IMGT/GENE-DB human TR gene sequences. Using the TCRdist pipeline, a later analysis assigned CDR3 sequences along with most-parsimonious VDJ recombination scenarios. In a later analysis, each TCR beta chain was defined by its CDR3 amino acid sequence together with its V-gene family, and reads without a unique V-gene family were excluded. A later analysis removed 592 highly shared, low-generation-probability nucleotide sequences to deal with suspected cross-contamination and a sequencing artifact. A later analysis calculated a clonal expansion index for each public chain from normalized within-repertoire ranks of inferred template counts. Generation probabilities in a later analysis came from a VDJ recombination model fitted to out-of-frame rearrangements, and those results were checked against IGoR. In a later analysis, TCR-TCR, TCR-HLA and TCR-CMV co-occurrence was scored with hypergeometric tests, and a repertoire-size bias correction was applied to TCR pairs. In a later analysis, false discovery rates were estimated by permuting HLA or CMV assignments 20 times. In a later analysis, co-occurring TCRs were grouped with DBSCAN, and TCRdist sequence similarity was added when clustering was performed within HLA-allele-positive subsets. Repertoires with fewer than 30,000 or more than 120,000 public chains, plus five repertoires with anomalous nucleotide sharing, were excluded from co-occurrence clustering. The immuneACCESS repertoire file appears here via TCRdb, limited to in-frame rearrangements. These files lack a portion of the clones; in checked studies, under half of the deficit traces to unresolved V genes, and the cause of the others is not known. For V, J and clone size, that table is used; D and trimming come from the DNA. The sample table lists 85,000 to 130,000 clones, roughly three quarters of them with a count of one. Under 5% of the sample is held by the ten biggest clonotypes.

Here the chain combines TRBV11-3 and TRBJ2-3, with no reliable assignment of the D segment. Sequencing was carried out using PBMCs. This receptor was obtained from a woman aged 50 to 65 in good health and CMV-seropositive. CDR3 protein: CASSLMAGTSTDTQYF. DNA sequence: TGTGCCAGCAGCTTAATGGCAGGCACCTCCACAGATACGCAGTATTTT.